These T cell receptor beta chains were read from a single sample in a study of shared clonotypes between healthy human individuals. Assay used: immunoSEQ multiplex PCR; TCRdb lists only in-frame clones, some missing. The table lists around 980,000 clones, around 82% of them singletons, with roughly 0.61% in the top ten. The sample comprised memory CD4+ T cells from PBMCs. The receptors originated from a man between 18 and 29 years old in good health. Some clones in this sample may be carry-over from other donors' samples. The CDR3 runs from the conserved cysteine through the conserved F or W. The D gene is left open where the match is weak. Clone size appears in some rows only: once, few, many, or a class for an expanded clone.

d_call | j_call | v_call | clone_size | cdr3_nt | cdr3_aa
- | TRBJ2-7 | TRBV5-6 | many | TGTGCCAGCAGCTTTCGAAAAGGGCTGTCCTACGAGCAGTACTTC | CASSFRKGLSYEQYF
- | TRBJ2-5 | TRBV6-5 | once | TGTGCCAGCACCCCTCCCCGGGGTAGAACCCAGTACTTC | CASTPPRGRTQYF
- | TRBJ1-5 | TRBV28 | once | TGTGCCAGCAGCTCCGAGCAGCGGTGGCAGCCCCAGCATTTT | CASSSEQRWQPQHF
TRBD2 | TRBJ2-5 | TRBV5-1 | - | TGCGCCAGCAGTTCCTATCTAGCGGGAGGGGGAGAGACCCAGTACTTC | CASSSYLAGGGETQYF
- | TRBJ2-7 | TRBV7-2 | once | TGTGCCAGCAACACCCTGCCCTACGAGCAGTACTTC | CASNTLPYEQYF
- | TRBJ2-3 | TRBV7-3 | - | TGTGCCAGCAGCTTAATTGGCCAGGGTCCAGATACGCAGTATTTT | CASSLIGQGPDTQYF
- | TRBJ1-5 | TRBV4-2 | - | TGTGCCAGCAGCCAAGAGGCCAGGACAAATCAGCCCCAGCATTTT | CASSQEARTNQPQHF
- | TRBJ2-7 | TRBV10-3 | once | TGTGCCATCAGTGAGTCTGGGCTAGCCCTTCACGAGCAGTACTTC | CAISESGLALHEQYF
TRBD2 | TRBJ2-1 | TRBV5-1 | - | TGCGCCAGCACCGGAACGCGGGAGTATACTGAGCAGTTCTTC | CASTGTREYTEQFF
- | TRBJ2-5 | TRBV6-5 | - | TGTGCCAGCAGTTTCGGACAAGGGCTAGAGACCCAGTACTTC | CASSFGQGLETQYF
TRBD1 | TRBJ1-1 | TRBV14 | - | TGTGCCAGCAGCTGGGACAGGGATATTAATGAAGCTTTCTTT | CASSWDRDINEAFF
- | TRBJ1-5 | TRBV30 | - | TGTGCCTGGAGTGGAAGCGGGAATCAGCCCCAGCATTTT | CAWSGSGNQPQHF
TRBD1 | TRBJ2-1 | TRBV5-4 | once | TGTGCCAGCAGGGCCTTGGGGACAGGCTACAATGAGCAGTTCTTC | CASRALGTGYNEQFF
- | TRBJ1-1 | TRBV7-3 | many | TGTGCCAGCAGCCCTGGGACCTGGCCCACTGAAGCTTTCTTT | CASSPGTWPTEAFF
- | TRBJ1-6 | TRBV4-1 | - | TGCGCCAGCAGCCAAGATAGCGATTCACCCCTCCACTTT | CASSQDSDSPLHF
TRBD2 | TRBJ2-7 | TRBV18 | few | TGTGCCAGCTCAATTCTAGCGGGGCCACTCTACGAGCAGTACTTC | CASSILAGPLYEQYF
- | TRBJ1-1 | TRBV29-1 | once | TGCAGCGTTGCGGGGTTTTTTCAAAGCAGGAACACTGAAGCTTTCTTT | CSVAGFFQSRNTEAFF
TRBD2 | TRBJ2-3 | TRBV15 | - | TGTGCCACCAGCAAATTCTCTAGCGGGAAGGTGGGCTTTGGCACAGATACGCAGTATTTT | CATSKFSSGKVGFGTDTQYF
TRBD1 | TRBJ1-5 | TRBV28 | - | TGTGCCAGCAGTCGACGACAGGGCGTAGTCGATCAGCCCCAGCATTTT | CASSRRQGVVDQPQHF
TRBD1 | TRBJ1-4 | TRBV7-9 | - | TGTGCCAGCAGCCCTCCCCGGGACAGTAATGAAAAACTGTTTTTT | CASSPPRDSNEKLFF
- | TRBJ2-3 | TRBV6-5 | - | TGTGCCAGCAGTTTTGTCACTAGTGGCACAGATACGCAGTATTTT | CASSFVTSGTDTQYF
TRBD1 | TRBJ1-1 | TRBV5-4 | - | TGTGCCAGCAGCTTGGTCGGCAGGGGGTTTAACACTGAAGCTTTCTTT | CASSLVGRGFNTEAFF
TRBD2 | TRBJ2-3 | TRBV7-2 | - | TGTGCCAGCAGCTTAGTGCCTAGCGGGAGTAGTGCAGATACGCAGTATTTT | CASSLVPSGSSADTQYF
TRBD2 | TRBJ2-3 | TRBV5-6 | - | TGTGCCAGCAGTCCGGGACTAGCGACAGATACGCAGTATTTT | CASSPGLATDTQYF
- | TRBJ2-5 | TRBV5-4 | once | TGTGCCAGCAGCCTGGGCGCGCAGCAGACCCAGTACTTC | CASSLGAQQTQYF
TRBD2 | TRBJ2-5 | TRBV10-3 | few | TGTGCCATCAGCGGGACTAGCGGGCCCGCCCAAGAGACCCAGTACTTC | CAISGTSGPAQETQYF
- | TRBJ1-1 | TRBV28 | - | TGTGCCAGGACGGACAGACCGAACACTGAAGCTTTCTTT | CARTDRPNTEAFF
- | TRBJ2-1 | TRBV5-4 | - | TGTGCCAGCAGCCGACCGGACAGCAATGAGCAGTTCTTC | CASSRPDSNEQFF
TRBD2 | TRBJ2-1 | TRBV2 | - | TGTGCCAGCAGTAGACTAGCGGGAGGCCTCTACAATGAGCAGTTCTTC | CASSRLAGGLYNEQFF
- | TRBJ1-2 | TRBV4-1 | few | TGCGCCAGCAGCCAAATCCGGGACGGGGTTAACTATGGCTACACCTTC | CASSQIRDGVNYGYTF
- | TRBJ1-4 | TRBV5-4 | - | TGTGCCAGCAGCATACGGGCTAATGAAAAACTGTTTTTT | CASSIRANEKLFF
TRBD1 | TRBJ1-5 | TRBV7-9 | - | TGTGCCAGCAGCCTGACAGGGGGCGACCAGCCCCAGCATTTT | CASSLTGGDQPQHF
- | TRBJ1-1 | TRBV12-5 | - | TGTGCTAGTGGTTTGGGGGGACAAGGGGGTATGAACACTGAAGCTTTCTTT | CASGLGGQGGMNTEAFF
TRBD1 | TRBJ1-3 | TRBV28 | - | TGTGCCAGCAGTCCAGGGGGGACAGGAAACACCATATATTTT | CASSPGGTGNTIYF
- | TRBJ1-1 | TRBV4-2 | once | TGTGCCAGCAGCCAAGGTCCTAGGGTGGGCACTGAAGCTTTCTTT | CASSQGPRVGTEAFF
- | TRBJ2-4 | TRBV5-6 | - | TGTGCCAGCAGCTTGCGGGGCCAAAACATTCAGTACTTC | CASSLRGQNIQYF
- | TRBJ1-1 | TRBV5-1 | - | TGCGCCAGCAGCCTACGGACGGAATTGAACACTGAAGCTTTCTTT | CASSLRTELNTEAFF
- | TRBJ1-2 | TRBV14 | - | TGTGCCAGCAGCCTAGGCGGGTATGGCTACACCTTC | CASSLGGYGYTF
- | TRBJ2-6 | TRBV10-1 | - | TGCGCCAGCAGTGAGTCGAGTTTGGGGGGCTCTGGGGCCAACGTCCTGACTTTC | CASSESSLGGSGANVLTF
- | TRBJ2-4 | TRBV5-1 | few | TGCGCCAGCAGCTTGGGCGCAGTAGTAAACATTCAGTACTTC | CASSLGAVVNIQYF
TRBD1 | TRBJ2-7 | TRBV19 | few | TGTGCCAGTCAAACCCGGCCCGGGACAGGGGGCTCCTACGAGCAGTACTTC | CASQTRPGTGGSYEQYF
- | TRBJ2-3 | TRBV5-4 | - | TGTGCCAGCAGAAGGTCTTTCAGCAGTTGGGATACGCAGTATTTT | CASRRSFSSWDTQYF
- | TRBJ2-7 | TRBV6-6 | - | TGTGCCAGCAGGGGGCAGGGGAGCTCCTACGAGCAGTACTTC | CASRGQGSSYEQYF